This passage covers 10 T cell receptor beta chains from one sample sequenced in a study of technical replicates of blood from four donors. Assay: immunoSEQ multiplex PCR; the TCRdb copy retains only in-frame clones and omits some. Here the sample spans approximately 94,000 clones, 95% to 97% being singletons. The specimen was T cells isolated from PBMCs. These receptors originate from a human donor in good health.

The chain joins TRBV5-8 to TRBJ2-7; maybe TRBD1 (6 bases). In germline, CDR1 is SGHTS, CDR2 YDEGEE. This CDR3 region has 13 residues. V was cut by 2 bases and J by 5 bases, with 11 bases left in between. The CDR3 loop reads CASSLQGSNEQYF. The CDR3 nucleotides are TGTGCCAGCAGCTTACAGGGTAGCAACGAGCAGTACTTC.

The CDR3 loop reads CASSLVFGEGSYNEQFF. CDR3 in DNA: TGTGCCAGCAGTCTCGTGTTTGGGGAGGGGTCCTACAATGAGCAGTTCTTC. This rearrangement joins TRBV28 to TRBJ2-1; TRBD2 matches at 7 bases. V was clipped by 5 bases and J by 1 base; unmatched bases: 11. This CDR3 has 17 residues. Germline V gene data show CDR1 as MDHEN and CDR2 as SYDVKM.

The CDR3 region is CSVEVYYEQYF. The CDR3, as DNA: TGCAGCGTTGAAGTGTACTACGAGCAGTACTTC. This rearrangement joins TRBV29-1 to TRBJ2-7; no reliable D call. Germline CDR1 is SQVTM and CDR2 is ANQGSEA. Trimming removed 1 base at V and 3 bases at J, with 4 bases between. This CDR3 is built from 11 residues.

This chain connects TRBV6-1 to TRBJ2-3; tentative D call: TRBD1 (6 bases). The CDR3 is made up of 15 amino acids. Germline lookup yields CDR1 MNHNS and CDR2 SASEGT. V lost 6 bases, J lost 2 bases, and 15 bases lay in between. CDR3 bases: TGTGCCAGCAGGGTACAGGGAACACACACAGATACGCAGTATTTT. Amino acid sequence: CASRVQGTHTDTQYF.

V usage is TRBV18 and J usage is TRBJ2-1; 11 nucleotides align to TRBD1. J lost 6 bases, V lost 2 bases, and 3 bases had no gene match. The CDR3 consists of 15 residues. Germline lookup yields CDR1 KGHSH and CDR2 LQKENI. The CDR3 loop reads CASSPGTGGFNEQFF. The DNA for the CDR3 is TGTGCCAGCTCACCAGGGACAGGGGGATTCAATGAGCAGTTCTTC.

CDR3 sequence: CAYDRVGDEQFF. DNA for the CDR3: TGTGCCTATGACAGGGTTGGCGATGAGCAGTTCTTC. This chain links TRBV30 with TRBJ2-1, with 7 nucleotides matching TRBD1. V lost 7 bases, J lost 8 bases, and 8 bases stayed unmatched. CDR1 and CDR2 from the germline V gene are GTSNPN and SVGIG (reference sequence). This CDR3 contains 12 residues.

The rearrangement uses TRBV6-5 and TRBJ2-7, with a tentative D call TRBD1 (5 bases). The CDR3 runs to 12 residues. Trimming removed 5 bases from V and 3 bases from J, with 8 bases in between. Germline CDR1 and CDR2: MNHEY and SVGAGI. The chain's CDR3 is CASSLDSYEQYF. The DNA of the CDR3 is TGTGCCAGCAGTCTCGACAGCTACGAGCAGTACTTC.

The gene calls are TRBV30 and TRBJ2-1; 8 bases line up with TRBD2. V trimming: 2 bases; J trimming: 8 bases; junction bases outside the gene matches: 8. The CDR3 is 14 amino acids. Germline lookup yields CDR1 GTSNPN and CDR2 SVGIG (reference sequence). The CDR3 is CAWSSGSLIDEQFF. CDR3 bases: TGTGCCTGGAGTAGCGGGAGCCTTATCGATGAGCAGTTCTTC.

CDR3 region: CAITTGNTEAFF. CDR3 DNA sequence: TGTGCCATCACGACAGGGAACACTGAAGCTTTCTTT. The gene calls are TRBV10-3 and TRBJ1-1; D perhaps matches TRBD1 (6 bases). With 7 bases removed from V and 1 base from J, the gap between germline ends came to 7 bases. Germline CDR1 reads ENHRY; CDR2 reads SYGVKD. This CDR3 region has 12 residues.

The genes are TRBV6-5 and TRBJ2-7; no definite D call. The CDR3 sequence is 14 residues long. V shed 7 bases and J shed 0 bases, with 13 bases lying between them. Germline-derived CDR1 and CDR2 are MNHEY and SVGAGI. The CDR3 region is CASTNPESSYEQYF. The CDR3 DNA reads as TGTGCCAGCACCAACCCAGAATCCTCCTACGAGCAGTACTTC.